Below, 6 T cell receptor beta chains from the same sample are listed, as sequenced in a study of shared clonotypes between healthy human individuals. The naive CD8 subset, CD45RO-negative cells positively selected for CCR7, excluded terminally differentiated effector memory CD45RA+ cells. Sequencing was performed with immunoSEQ multiplex PCR; in TCRdb, only in-frame clones are kept and a portion is missing. This table holds some 2 million clones, approximately 94% found once. The sequenced sample was naive CD8+ T cells sorted from blood. All receptors derive from a man in his late teens or twenties in good health.

The chain joins TRBV7-9 to TRBJ2-7, with a weak D call TRBD1 (6 bases). Germline V gene lookup returns CDR1 SEHNR and CDR2 FQNEAQ (reference sequence). V was cut by 1 base and J by 3 bases, with 13 bases left in between. The CDR3 has 15 amino acids. The CDR3 is CASSLGDMVYYEQYF. CDR3 nucleotide sequence: TGTGCCAGCAGCTTAGGGGACATGGTTTACTACGAGCAGTACTTC.

The chain joins TRBV5-1 to TRBJ1-2, with D maybe TRBD1 (6 bases). CDR1 is SGHRS, CDR2 YFSETQ, per germline. The CDR3 has 18 residues. Trimming removed 4 bases from V and 1 base from J, with 23 bases in between. The CDR3 reads CASSPGQSTTLYNYGYTF. The CDR3 nucleotides are TGCGCCAGCAGCCCCGGACAGTCCACGACTTTATATAACTATGGCTACACCTTC.

The chain combines TRBV10-2 with TRBJ2-1; perhaps TRBD2 as D (5 bases). The CDR3 extends over 15 amino acids. Trimming cost V 7 bases and J 4 bases, with 17 bases left between them. CDR1 and CDR2 (germline): WSHSY, SAAADI. DNA of the CDR3: TGCGCCAGCACCGGGGAAGGGATCCCATACAATGAGCAGTTCTTC. Protein product: CASTGEGIPYNEQFF.

The chain carries TRBV4-1 and TRBJ1-2; no firm D call. CDR3 length equals 16 residues. Germline CDR1 and CDR2: MGHRA and YSYEKL. Trimming shortened V by 0 bases and J by 4 bases, and 15 bases separated the two germline ends. The CDR3 sequence: CASSQDINSESYGYTF. The CDR3 DNA reads TGCGCCAGCAGCCAAGATATTAACAGCGAATCCTATGGCTACACCTTC.

CDR3 sequence: CASGLDGSYEQYF. In DNA, the CDR3 is TGTGCTAGTGGTTTAGACGGATCCTACGAGCAGTACTTC. This rearrangement joins TRBV12-5 to TRBJ2-7; D is undetermined. CDR1 LGHNT and CDR2 FRNRAP come from the germline V gene. The CDR3 contains 13 residues. With 3 bases removed from V and 1 base from J, the gap between germline ends came to 7 bases.

The gene calls are TRBV6-6 and TRBJ1-1; TRBD1 is a possible D gene (6 bases). V lost 4 bases, J lost 5 bases, and 17 bases lay in between. The germline CDR1 and CDR2 sequences are MNHNY and SVGAGI (reference sequence). The CDR3 runs 15 residues. Here the CDR3 reads CASSSGHQKATEAFF. CDR3 DNA sequence: TGTGCCAGCAGTTCGGGACACCAAAAGGCTACTGAAGCTTTCTTT.